A selection of T cell receptor beta chains follows, all from one sample in a study of beta chain features in type 1 diabetes. Assay: immunoSEQ multiplex PCR; the TCRdb copy retains only in-frame clones and omits some. There are tens of thousands of clones in the sample; roughly 34% occur only once, and 0.45% lies in the top ten. Sequencing was done on a sample of stem cell memory CD4+ T cells from blood. The receptors here all came from a woman under 30 in good health. The CDR3 runs from the conserved cysteine through the conserved F or W. D genes are given only for firm matches. The size field is filled for only some rows; it gives once, few, many or a size class.

d_call: -
v_call: TRBV7-8
clone_size: -
j_call: TRBJ1-1
cdr3_aa: CASSLDPAVVEAFF
cdr3_nt: TGTGCCAGCAGCTTAGATCCCGCAGTCGTTGAAGCTTTCTTT

d_call: -
v_call: TRBV2
clone_size: -
j_call: TRBJ1-5
cdr3_aa: CASRYGAEQPQHF
cdr3_nt: TGTGCCAGCAGGTATGGGGCGGAACAGCCCCAGCATTTT

d_call: TRBD1
v_call: TRBV30
clone_size: -
j_call: TRBJ1-2
cdr3_aa: CAWSRQGYGYTF
cdr3_nt: TGTGCCTGGAGTCGACAGGGCTATGGCTACACCTTC

d_call: -
v_call: TRBV20-1
clone_size: -
j_call: TRBJ2-7
cdr3_aa: CSAGTPYEQYF
cdr3_nt: TGCAGTGCCGGGACACCCTACGAGCAGTACTTC

d_call: -
v_call: TRBV14
clone_size: -
j_call: TRBJ2-7
cdr3_aa: CASSQYNSYEQYF
cdr3_nt: TGTGCCAGCAGCCAATACAACTCCTACGAGCAGTACTTC

d_call: TRBD2
v_call: TRBV5-6
clone_size: -
j_call: TRBJ2-7
cdr3_aa: CASSFLLAGVSRDYEQYF
cdr3_nt: TGTGCCAGCAGCTTCCTTCTAGCGGGAGTCAGCCGGGACTACGAGCAGTACTTC

d_call: -
v_call: TRBV30
clone_size: -
j_call: TRBJ1-1
cdr3_aa: CAWSVGGAANTEAFF
cdr3_nt: TGTGCCTGGAGTGTTGGGGGGGCAGCGAACACTGAAGCTTTCTTT

d_call: TRBD1
v_call: TRBV11-1
clone_size: -
j_call: TRBJ2-5
cdr3_aa: CASSFGTEETQYF
cdr3_nt: TGTGCCAGCAGCTTCGGGACAGAAGAGACCCAGTACTTC

d_call: -
v_call: TRBV11-2
clone_size: -
j_call: TRBJ1-3
cdr3_aa: CASSLAQRNTIYF
cdr3_nt: TGTGCCAGCAGCTTAGCCCAGAGAAACACCATATATTTT

d_call: -
v_call: TRBV5-1
clone_size: -
j_call: TRBJ2-2
cdr3_aa: CASRAVNTGELFF
cdr3_nt: TGCGCCAGCAGGGCCGTTAACACCGGGGAGCTGTTTTTT

d_call: -
v_call: TRBV19
clone_size: -
j_call: TRBJ1-2
cdr3_aa: CASSQGFYGYTF
cdr3_nt: TGTGCCAGTTCGCAGGGATTCTATGGCTACACCTTC

d_call: -
v_call: TRBV7-9
clone_size: -
j_call: TRBJ1-1
cdr3_aa: CASSLTGNTEAFF
cdr3_nt: TGTGCCAGCAGCTTAACAGGGAACACTGAAGCTTTCTTT

d_call: -
v_call: TRBV16
clone_size: many
j_call: TRBJ1-2
cdr3_aa: CASSQSSGSYGYTF
cdr3_nt: TGTGCCAGCAGCCAATCGTCCGGGTCCTATGGCTACACCTTC

d_call: -
v_call: TRBV4-3
clone_size: -
j_call: TRBJ1-5
cdr3_aa: CASGEGVASNQPQHF
cdr3_nt: TGCGCCAGCGGAGAAGGGGTGGCTAGCAATCAGCCCCAGCATTTT

d_call: -
v_call: TRBV10-3
clone_size: -
j_call: TRBJ1-1
cdr3_aa: CAIGGVQGQNTEAFF
cdr3_nt: TGTGCCATCGGGGGGGTTCAGGGACAGAACACTGAAGCTTTCTTT

d_call: -
v_call: TRBV7-3
clone_size: -
j_call: TRBJ1-3
cdr3_aa: CASSLRPGAGNTIYF
cdr3_nt: TGTGCCAGCAGCCTTAGGCCAGGGGCTGGAAACACCATATATTTT

d_call: -
v_call: TRBV6-1
clone_size: few
j_call: TRBJ1-1
cdr3_aa: CASSETTAAKDTEAFF
cdr3_nt: TGTGCCAGCAGTGAAACGACAGCAGCGAAGGACACTGAAGCTTTCTTT

d_call: TRBD1
v_call: TRBV18
clone_size: -
j_call: TRBJ1-6
cdr3_aa: CASSRTGTGDNSPLHF
cdr3_nt: TGTGCCAGCTCACGGACAGGGACTGGTGATAATTCACCCCTCCACTTT

d_call: TRBD2
v_call: TRBV2
clone_size: -
j_call: TRBJ2-3
cdr3_aa: CASWGIGLAGVRTDTQYF
cdr3_nt: TGTGCCAGCTGGGGGATAGGCCTAGCGGGGGTTCGCACAGATACGCAGTATTTT

d_call: -
v_call: TRBV13
clone_size: -
j_call: TRBJ2-1
cdr3_aa: CASSPRLVGNEQFF
cdr3_nt: TGTGCCAGCAGCCCACGACTAGTGGGCAATGAGCAGTTCTTC

d_call: TRBD2
v_call: TRBV18
clone_size: -
j_call: TRBJ2-7
cdr3_aa: CASSPDSGGAREQYF
cdr3_nt: TGTGCCAGCTCACCCGATAGCGGGGGGGCGCGAGAGCAGTACTTC

d_call: TRBD1
v_call: TRBV4-1
clone_size: few
j_call: TRBJ1-1
cdr3_aa: CASSYGTGRNTEAFF
cdr3_nt: TGCGCCAGCAGCTACGGGACAGGGAGGAACACTGAAGCTTTCTTT

d_call: TRBD2
v_call: TRBV9
clone_size: few
j_call: TRBJ2-1
cdr3_aa: CASSVRTSGGDEQFF
cdr3_nt: TGTGCCAGCAGCGTCAGAACTAGCGGGGGTGATGAGCAGTTCTTC

d_call: -
v_call: TRBV5-4
clone_size: few
j_call: TRBJ1-4
cdr3_aa: CASSSGDPGDEKLFF
cdr3_nt: TGTGCCAGCAGCTCAGGGGACCCGGGCGATGAAAAACTGTTTTTT

d_call: TRBD1
v_call: TRBV2
clone_size: -
j_call: TRBJ1-4
cdr3_aa: CASKPGQNNEKLFF
cdr3_nt: TGTGCCAGCAAACCGGGACAGAATAATGAAAAACTGTTTTTT

d_call: -
v_call: TRBV19
clone_size: -
j_call: TRBJ2-5
cdr3_aa: CASSIRERETQYF
cdr3_nt: TGTGCCAGTAGTATCCGGGAGAGAGAGACCCAGTACTTC

d_call: -
v_call: TRBV11-2
clone_size: few
j_call: TRBJ2-7
cdr3_aa: CASSYRYEQYF
cdr3_nt: TGTGCCAGCAGTTACAGATACGAGCAGTACTTC